This T cell receptor (beta chain) was observed in a study of CD8+CD57+ T cells in acquired aplastic anemia. Study as a whole: Sorted CD4+ plus CD8+ cells gave DNA averaging roughly 3.2 ug. Healthy donors had, on average, around 11 million reads for their CD4+ cells.

CDR3 size: 16 residues. Per germline, CDR1 SEHNR and CDR2 FQNEAQ (reference sequence). Trimming took off 5 bases at V and 6 bases at J, with 23 bases between the two ends. TCR beta VDJ combinations and CDR3 sequences were profiled from genomic DNA. TCRdb ran MiXCR on the reads and lists one entry per CDR3 protein. The top ten clones hold about 8% of a sample with 74,000 or so distinct CDR3 sequences, roughly half of them seen once. Many counts were recorded for this clonotype. Its target is unknown. Study results and caveats: CD8+ Simpson's diversity showed no significant patient-control difference. Shared by patients and controls, twenty-nine CD8+ CDR3s were abundant in patients.

The source of this sequence is a human donor in good health, serving as a control. Sequenced: sorted CD4+, CD8+, or CD8+CD57+ T cells (not recorded which) from PBMCs. The chain employs TRBV7-9 and TRBJ2-7, with D hard to call. The CDR3 region has the DNA TGTGCCAGCAGCCGCAACGACCGTGACGGCTTGGTCGAGCAGTACTTC. Translation: CASSRNDRDGLVEQYF.